This paragraph covers one T cell receptor beta chain sequence. This clonotype appeared a few times. It has no known antigen specificity. Per-base qualities were not stored, and no clone one base away is much larger. Library preparation employed RACE. The listed sequencing device is NextSeq 500. Library preparation attached unique molecular identifiers to individual cDNA molecules for quantitative, reproducible TCR counting. Each blood RNA sample was used to sequence both TCR alpha and TCR beta chains. The original methods were these. Samples had a median of around 92,000 TCRs, with a range from about 23,224 to 690,600. V, J and CDR3 annotation of the TCR reads was carried out using the Decombinator software suite. For the PS versus PT1 abundance plots, all samples were subsampled to the same number of TCRs (28,000). Expanded TCRs were defined as absent before sensitization and observed at least eight times at the 2-week time point. TCRdb took the public reads, trimmed them with fastp at Q25, ran MiXCR for clone calling and kept in-frame beta chains. Rows merge per CDR3 protein into single entries with the most common DNA and genes. TCRdb, not the original authors, processed these V and J calls. The sample records 180,000 or so distinct CDR3 sequences, approximately 15% of which are singletons. The ten top clones hold 1.7% of the sample.

These data come from a study of human T cells and chemical hapten exposure (dated by TCRdb to the early 2020s). Some background on the complete study: For sensitization, 2% DPC in acetone was applied to a 2 cm by 2 cm area of upper inner arm skin. This study followed changes in the peripheral blood TCR repertoire in vivo during primary and secondary sensitization of alopecia patients to the hapten diphenylcyclopropenone (DPC). Patch testing was done on the upper back using Finn chambers containing 0.01% DPC, and results were scored after 6 days according to International Contact Dermatitis Research Group standards. Patient blood was sampled pre-sensitization (week 0) and at 2, 6 and about 24 weeks after DPC sensitization. The libraries were sequenced as a pool, and the TCR yield per sample differed mostly because of small variations in library volumes within the pool. Throughout the roughly 25-week study period, patients were also given weekly therapeutic DPC doses on the scalp. Blood for TCR sequencing was provided by twenty-nine alopecia patients at one to four time points (pre-sensitization, 2, 6 and 24 weeks). Most of the patients in the cohort were female, and the cohort covered alopecia areata with under or over 50% scalp involvement, alopecia totalis and alopecia universalis.

Spanning cysteine to phenylalanine, the CDR3 consists of 15 amino acids. Only the CDR3 part of the read is kept: 45 bases, read in frame from the first base. CDR1 SGHRS and CDR2 YFSETQ were looked up in the germline V gene. Trimming removed 5 bases from V and 1 base from J; the gene matches leave 6 bases unexplained. Points the paper makes about the study in general: Expanded TCRs formed significantly more large CDR3 similarity clusters than pre-sensitization or healthy control sets, consistent with antigen-driven responses. Alopecia, a presumed autoimmune disease, was present in all patients, so the immune response of the patients might differ from that of healthy individuals. After repeated subsampling, changes were observed in the strength of the expansion versus patch-test correlation and in the threshold at which the correlation became significant. The number of PT1 expanded TCRs positively correlated with patch test score, significant at thresholds 8, 16 and 32 but not 4. DPC sensitization did not change how many TCRs were above 1 in 1000 frequency, and no evidence was found of alterations in global repertoire structure.

The time point label, read with the paper, signifies: patch test 1, 2 weeks after DPC sensitization. The label giving this sample's treatment or condition can be read as: therapeutic diphenylcyclopropenone sensitization with weekly scalp DPC. Blood at each patch-test visit was drawn before the patch test was applied. To be eligible, patients had to be aged 18 to 70, diagnosed with alopecia and judged suitable for DPC therapy, while pregnant patients were excluded. Total RNA was extracted from unfractionated whole blood that had been collected in Tempus Blood RNA tubes. This clonotype was sampled from a woman aged 25 to 45 with alopecia areata. Some clones in this sample may be carry-over from other donors' samples. Here the chain combines TRBV5-1 and TRBJ2-3, with 8 middle bases fitting TRBD1. The sequencing here drew on whole blood, taken in connection with sensitization to the hapten diphenylcyclopropenone (DPC). The CDR3 is CASRNPGQGTDTQYF. The DNA is as follows: TGCGCCAGCAGAAACCCGGGACAGGGCACAGATACGCAGTATTTT. Where the CDR3 stops, the reference TRBV5-1 and TRBJ2-3 genes take over; the full variable domain is KAGVTQTPRYLIKTRGQQVTLSCSPISGHRSVSWYQQTPGQGLQFLFEYFSETQRNKGNFPGRFSGRQFSNSRSEMNVSTLELGDSALYLCASRNPGQGTDTQYFGPGTRLTVL.